A single sample is the source of the 22 T cell receptor beta chains below, sequenced in a study of control samples from healthy donors and cancer patients. The protocol was immunoSEQ multiplex PCR, while the TCRdb copy is restricted to in-frame clones and leaves out a portion. The sample consists of over 100,000 clones, about nine tenths of them appearing once. The sequenced sample consisted of blood. The receptors derive from a woman aged 45 to 65 in good health.

V and J are TRBV5-6 and TRBJ1-2; 11 bases line up with TRBD1. Germline V CDR1 and CDR2: SGHDT, YYEEEE. Trimming cost V 4 bases and J 7 bases; bases outside gene matches: 12. The CDR3 is 16 amino acids. This CDR3 is CASSKDRGRSEGGYTF. In DNA, the CDR3 is TGTGCCAGCAGCAAGGACAGGGGGCGTTCTGAAGGTGGCTACACCTTC.

This chain connects TRBV19 to TRBJ1-1; the D gene is possibly TRBD1 (6 bases). The CDR3 runs to 13 residues. Trimming took off 5 bases at V and 1 base at J, with 8 bases between the two ends. CDR1 is LNHDA and CDR2 is SQIVND in the germline V gene (reference sequence). Here the CDR3 DNA reads TGTGCCAGTAGTCCGACAGGGAACACTGAAGCTTTCTTT. It is translated as CASSPTGNTEAFF.

This chain connects TRBV7-9 to TRBJ1-2; TRBD1 is a possible D gene (6 bases). The V and J ends lost 3 bases and 8 bases respectively, with 16 bases between them. CDR1 and CDR2 (germline): SEHNR, FQNEAQ (reference sequence). The length of the CDR3 is 14 residues. CDR3 sequence reads: CASSFSDRIGGYTF. The DNA for the CDR3 is TGTGCCAGCAGCTTTTCAGACAGGATTGGGGGCTACACCTTC.

This clone was counted a few times. V usage is TRBV5-1 and J usage is TRBJ1-2, with D unclear. This CDR3 spans 15 amino acids. The germline V gene encodes CDR1 SGHRS and CDR2 YFSETQ. Deletions cut 0 bases from V and 7 bases from J, with 16 bases between. Written as DNA, the CDR3 is TGCGCCAGCAGCTTGGACTCCTGGGTAGGAGGTGGCTACACCTTC. Translation: CASSLDSWVGGGYTF.

V gene TRBV10-1 combines with J gene TRBJ2-7; D unclear. Trimming took off 4 bases at V and 0 bases at J, with 13 bases between the two ends. The germline gives CDR1 WNHNN, CDR2 SYGVQD (reference sequence). This CDR3 region has 15 residues. CDR3 DNA sequence: TGCGCCAGCAGTGGAGGTTCAGCGAACTCCTACGAGCAGTACTTC. Translating gives CASSGGSANSYEQYF.

The CDR3 bases are TGTGCCAGCAGTGACCGGTCTAGCGGCAATCACTACGAGCAGTACTTC. It codes for CASSDRSSGNHYEQYF. The rearrangement links TRBV6-2 or TRBV6-3 to TRBJ2-7, with 7 nucleotides matching TRBD2. The germline CDR1 and CDR2 sequences are MNHEY and SVGEGT. This CDR3 contains 16 residues. V dropped 5 bases and J dropped 3; count of bases not matched to a gene: 13.

The rearrangement joins TRBV5-6 to TRBJ2-1; a weak D match, TRBD1 (5 bases). The germline gives CDR1 SGHDT, CDR2 YYEEEE. Trimming shortened V by 0 bases and J by 9 bases, and 10 bases separated the two germline ends. The CDR3 covers 13 residues. The CDR3 region has the DNA TGTGCCAGCAGCTTGGGTGGAAGGGGTGAGCAGTTCTTC. Translating gives CASSLGGRGEQFF.

The chain combines TRBV19 with TRBJ1-2; 7 bases map to TRBD1. Germline trimming cut 6 bases from V and 8 bases from J; bases unmatched to any gene: 15. Germline V gene lookup returns CDR1 LNHDA and CDR2 SQIVND (reference sequence). The CDR3 is made up of 15 amino acids. CDR3 bases: TGTGCCAGTAGGGACCGGGACAGAGGGGTGACGGGCTACACCTTC. Encoded protein: CASRDRDRGVTGYTF.

This chain uses TRBV2 with TRBJ2-1; 11 bases map to TRBD2. V shed 6 bases and J 3 bases; nucleotides not matched to a gene: 4. The germline gives CDR1 SNHLY, CDR2 FYNNEI. This CDR3 has 15 amino acids. The CDR3 nucleotides read TGTGCCAGCAGCGGGACTAGCGGATACTACAATGAGCAGTTCTTC. Translated: CASSGTSGYYNEQFF.

The chain uses TRBV28 and TRBJ1-6, with D possibly being TRBD1 (5 bases). The CDR3 runs to 15 residues. V lost 6 bases to trimming and J lost 4 bases, with 13 bases between them. The germline V gene has CDR1 MDHEN and CDR2 SYDVKM. CDR3 DNA sequence: TGTGCCAGCAGCGGCCCCGGGACGTATAATTCACCCCTCCACTTT. This codes for CASSGPGTYNSPLHF.

This clone was detected once. The rearrangement links TRBV3-1 (or the pseudogene TRBV3-2) to TRBJ1-2; D gene ambiguous. Germline assignment: CDR1 LGHDT and CDR2 YNNKEL (reference sequence). The CDR3 has 14 residues. V lost 0 bases to trimming and J lost 6 bases, with 11 bases between them. In DNA form, the CDR3 reads TGTGCCAGCAGCCAAGATGAAGGTAGGGATGGCTACACCTTC. It translates to CASSQDEGRDGYTF.

CDR3 bases: TGCGCCAGCAGTCAATCTAGGGGGGAGGACACTGAAGCTTTCTTT. Amino acids: CASSQSRGEDTEAFF. The V call is TRBV23-1, the J call TRBJ1-1, with D perhaps TRBD1 (6 bases). TRBV23-1 falls under the ORF class, with uncertain function. This CDR3 has 15 residues. Between the trimmed V and J ends, which lost 0 bases and 3 bases, there was a span of 11 bases.

CDR3 DNA: TGTGCCACCAGCAGAAATACAGGGGGCGGTGGCTACACCTTC. It codes for CATSRNTGGGGYTF. The gene calls are TRBV15 and TRBJ1-2; TRBD1 aligns across 9 bases. Trimming cost V 2 bases and J 7 bases; bases outside gene matches: 5. Germline lookup yields CDR1 LNHNV and CDR2 YYDKDF (reference sequence). The CDR3 extends over 14 amino acids.

The rearrangement joins TRBV21-1 to TRBJ1-1. TRBV21-1 is a pseudogene locus. The CDR3 contains 15 residues. CDR3 loop: CASSKPKGRDTEAFF. The DNA of the CDR3 is TGTGCCAGCAGCAAACCTAAGGGTAGAGACACTGAAGCTTTCTTT.

The chain is built from TRBV30 and TRBJ1-5; possibly TRBD1 for D (5 bases). The CDR3 loop spans 14 amino acids. From germline, CDR1 is GTSNPN and CDR2 SVGIG (reference sequence). The germline V and J ends were trimmed by 3 bases and 5 bases, with 14 bases remaining between them. Written as DNA, the CDR3 is TGTGCCTGGAGCTACCCAGGGATCGATCAGCCCCAGCATTTT. Protein product: CAWSYPGIDQPQHF.

The chain joins TRBV5-1 to TRBJ2-1; TRBD2 matches 13 bases. This CDR3 region has 18 residues. V shed 4 bases, J shed 4 bases, and the junction held 11 bases outside the gene matches. CDR1 SGHRS and CDR2 YFSETQ come from the germline V gene. The DNA for the CDR3 is TGCGCCAGCAGCAAACTAGCGGGAGGGCCTAGCTCTTACAATGAGCAGTTCTTC. Its translation: CASSKLAGGPSSYNEQFF.

The V and J genes are TRBV4-2 and TRBJ2-7; TRBD1 agrees at 8 bases. The J segment lost 5 bases and the V segment lost 0 bases, leaving 9 bases of the junction unmatched. The CDR3 runs to 16 residues. In germline, CDR1 is LGHNA, CDR2 YNFKEQ. The CDR3 sequence: CASSQEAAQQGDEQYF. In DNA form, the CDR3 reads TGTGCCAGCAGCCAAGAAGCAGCGCAACAGGGGGACGAGCAGTACTTC.

The chain has TRBV7-9 and TRBJ1-1; D not certain. V was trimmed by 5 bases and J by 5 bases, leaving 12 bases between them. This CDR3 spans 13 amino acids. Germline CDR1 and CDR2: SEHNR and FQNEAQ (reference sequence). The CDR3 reads CASSQSPTTEAFF. The CDR3 DNA is TGTGCCAGCAGCCAATCGCCTACTACTGAAGCTTTCTTT.

J is TRBJ1-3 and V is TRBV13, with D uncertain. This CDR3 region has 13 residues. Per the germline V gene, CDR1 is PRHDT and CDR2 is FYEKMQ (reference sequence). The V end was cut by 10 bases, the J end by 0 bases, with 10 bases between. CDR3 sequence: CANRASSGNTIYF. CDR3 nucleotide sequence: TGTGCCAACCGAGCGAGCTCTGGAAACACCATATATTTT. Variable domain in full (rest from reference TRBV13 and TRBJ1-3): AAGVIQSPRHLIKEKRETATLKCYPIPRHDTVYWYQQGPGQDPQFLISFYEKMQSDKGSIPDRFSAQQFSDYHSELNMSSLELGDSALYFCANRASSGNTIYFGEGSWLTVV.

V usage is TRBV11-2 and J usage is TRBJ1-3; 8 bases agree with TRBD1. The CDR3 runs to 17 residues. V shed 5 bases, J shed 3 bases, and the junction held 12 bases outside the gene matches. Germline V lookup: CDR1 SGHAT, CDR2 FQNNGV. This CDR3 is CASSPGTGITIGNTIYF. CDR3 nucleotides: TGTGCCAGCAGCCCCGGGACAGGAATAACGATTGGAAACACCATATATTTT.

This chain joins TRBV28 and TRBJ2-3; D possibly uses TRBD1 or TRBD2 (5 bases each). Germline CDR1 and CDR2: MDHEN and SYDVKM. The CDR3 extends over 14 amino acids. V lost 7 bases and J 6 bases, leaving 17 bases between the germline ends. CDR3 in DNA: TGTGCCAGCACCCAAAGGGGAGATCGGGATACGCAGTATTTT. Its translation: CASTQRGDRDTQYF.

The chain links TRBV27 to TRBJ1-5, with a tentative D call TRBD1 (6 bases). This CDR3 has 15 residues. From germline, CDR1 is MNHEY and CDR2 SMNVEV (reference sequence). V was shortened by 6 bases and J by 4 bases, with 16 bases between the two germline ends. This CDR3 reads CASSLTTGVNQPQHF. CDR3 bases: TGTGCCAGCAGCCTTACGACAGGAGTTAATCAGCCCCAGCATTTT.